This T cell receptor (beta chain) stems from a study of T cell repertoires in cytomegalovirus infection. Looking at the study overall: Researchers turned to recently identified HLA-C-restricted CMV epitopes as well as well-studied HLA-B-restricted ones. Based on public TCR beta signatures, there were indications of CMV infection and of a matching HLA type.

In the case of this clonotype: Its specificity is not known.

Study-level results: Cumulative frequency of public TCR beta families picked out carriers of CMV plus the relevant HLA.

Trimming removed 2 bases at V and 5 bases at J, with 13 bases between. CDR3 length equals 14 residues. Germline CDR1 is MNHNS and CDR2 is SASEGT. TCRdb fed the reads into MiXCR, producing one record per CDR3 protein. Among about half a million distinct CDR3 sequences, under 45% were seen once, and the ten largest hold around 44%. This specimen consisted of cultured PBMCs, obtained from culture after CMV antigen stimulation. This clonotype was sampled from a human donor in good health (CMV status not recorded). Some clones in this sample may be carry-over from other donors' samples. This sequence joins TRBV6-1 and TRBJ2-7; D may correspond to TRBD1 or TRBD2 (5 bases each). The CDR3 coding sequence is TGTGCCAGCAGTGAATCCAGCGGCAGGGACGAGCAGTACTTC. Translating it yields CASSESSGRDEQYF.